What follows are 23 T cell receptor beta chains derived from one specimen sequenced in a study of blood T cell repertoires in COVID-19. Profiling relied on immunoSEQ multiplex PCR, and the TCRdb table lists in-frame clones only, not all of them. The sample records about 370,000 clones, 87% being singletons. Sample: peripheral blood. Receptors originate from a young woman with COVID-19, enrolled during active disease.

J is TRBJ2-5 and V is TRBV19; D may be TRBD2 (5 bases). In germline, CDR1 is LNHDA, CDR2 SQIVND (reference sequence). The length of the CDR3 is 11 residues. V was cut by 4 bases and J by 5 bases, with 5 bases left in between. The CDR3 sequence is CASSTGETQYF. Here the CDR3 DNA reads TGTGCCAGTAGTACGGGGGAGACCCAGTACTTC.

The chain is built from TRBV9 and TRBJ1-1; tentatively, D is TRBD1 (5 bases). The CDR3 has 14 amino acids. Trimming shortened V by 4 bases and J by 7 bases, and 17 bases separated the two germline ends. Per the germline V gene, CDR1 is SGDLS and CDR2 is YYNGEE. The CDR3 region is CASSPRGAGGEAFF. CDR3 bases: TGTGCCAGCAGCCCCCGCGGGGCCGGCGGTGAAGCTTTCTTT.

V usage is TRBV19 and J usage is TRBJ1-1; D is unresolved. CDR1 is LNHDA and CDR2 is SQIVND in the germline V gene (reference sequence). The germline V and J ends were trimmed by 0 bases and 0 bases, with 17 bases remaining between them. The CDR3 is 18 amino acids. The CDR3 bases are TGTGCCAGTAGTATAGATTCCCACCAGGCACAAGTGAACACTGAAGCTTTCTTT. Translated: CASSIDSHQAQVNTEAFF.

The V and J genes are TRBV19 and TRBJ2-3, with 11 bases fitting TRBD2. The V segment lost 7 bases and the J segment 6 bases; nucleotides outside the gene matches: 9. This CDR3 comprises 15 residues. Germline CDR1 is LNHDA and CDR2 is SQIVND (reference sequence). DNA of the CDR3: TGTGCCAGTAAGGCACTAGCGGGAGATGGTGATACGCAGTATTTT. Its protein product is CASKALAGDGDTQYF.

The rearrangement uses TRBV10-3 and TRBJ1-4; 7 bases match TRBD1. CDR3 length equals 12 residues. Losses at the gene ends were 8 bases for V and 5 bases for J; bases not matched to a gene: 2. Germline CDR1 is ENHRY and CDR2 is SYGVKD. The CDR3 loop is CAIGDRNEKLFF. Here the CDR3 DNA reads TGTGCCATCGGGGACAGAAATGAAAAACTGTTTTTT.

The genes are TRBV5-1 and TRBJ2-1; TRBD2 matches at 15 bases. The J segment lost 4 bases and the V segment lost 4 bases, leaving 3 bases of the junction unmatched. This CDR3 spans 16 amino acids. Looked up from germline, CDR1 is SGHRS and CDR2 is YFSETQ. The CDR3 region is CASSAGLAGGYNEQFF. The CDR3, as DNA: TGCGCCAGCAGCGCGGGACTAGCGGGAGGATACAATGAGCAGTTCTTC.

This sequence joins TRBV5-1 and TRBJ2-2; D gene uncertain. The CDR3 runs 16 residues. Trimming shortened V by 6 bases and J by 0 bases, and 15 bases separated the two germline ends. The germline V gene has CDR1 SGHRS and CDR2 YFSETQ. The CDR3, as DNA: TGCGCCAGCACTCCCTTTGGAGACGCGAACACCGGGGAGCTGTTTTTT. Translation gives CASTPFGDANTGELFF.

This clone was picked up one time. The chain's CDR3 is CASSAQAGRSYEQYF. The DNA for the CDR3 is TGTGCCAGCAGCGCCCAGGCAGGGCGCTCCTACGAGCAGTACTTC. The chain recombines TRBV9 with TRBJ2-7, with a possible D match to TRBD1 (5 bases). The V end was cut by 3 bases, the J end by 0 bases, with 13 bases between. There are 15 residues in the CDR3. Germline V lookup: CDR1 SGDLS, CDR2 YYNGEE.

J is TRBJ1-1 and V is TRBV19; 8 bases match TRBD1. This CDR3 is built from 14 residues. Germline V gene sequence: CDR1 LNHDA, CDR2 SQIVND (reference sequence). The junction had 10 bases not matched to a gene; V was cut back by 9 bases and J by 4 bases. The CDR3 DNA reads as TGTGCCAGCGGCCTATACAGGGGGGTCACTGAAGCTTTCTTT. This encodes CASGLYRGVTEAFF.

The CDR3 here is CASSLVSQRGDTQYF. The CDR3 DNA reads TGTGCCAGCAGCTTAGTCTCCCAGCGAGGAGATACGCAGTATTTT. V is TRBV7-9 and J is TRBJ2-3; unclear D gene. The CDR3 is made up of 15 amino acids. Between the trimmed V and J ends, which lost 1 base and 5 bases, there was a span of 13 bases. Per the germline V gene, CDR1 is SEHNR and CDR2 is FQNEAQ (reference sequence).

J is TRBJ2-1 and V is TRBV19; 9 nucleotides match TRBD2. This CDR3 contains 15 residues. Germline V lookup: CDR1 LNHDA, CDR2 SQIVND (reference sequence). With V trimmed by 4 bases and J by 3 bases, 4 bases remained unmatched. The CDR3, as DNA: TGTGCCAGTAGTACGACTAGCGGCTTCTACAATGAGCAGTTCTTC. This codes for CASSTTSGFYNEQFF.

The rearrangement uses TRBV20-1 and TRBJ1-1; D remains ambiguous. V lost 3 bases, J lost 8 bases, and 7 bases lay in between. The germline V gene encodes CDR1 DFQATT and CDR2 SNEGSKA (reference sequence). CDR3 size: 10 residues. The DNA for the CDR3 is TGCAGTGCTAGTCGGGTGGAAGCTTTCTTT. Translation: CSASRVEAFF.

This clone was observed a single time. CDR3 in amino acids: CASSLSGSNYNEQFF. The CDR3, as DNA: TGTGCCAGCAGTTTATCCGGGTCCAACTACAATGAGCAGTTCTTC. This chain links TRBV27 with TRBJ2-1; D not resolved. V was shortened by 0 bases and J by 3 bases, with 9 bases between the two germline ends. Germline CDR1 and CDR2: MNHEY and SMNVEV (reference sequence). This CDR3 is built from 15 residues.

The chain joins TRBV5-4 to TRBJ2-7, with TRBD1 matching 10 bases. There are 13 residues in the CDR3. Unmatched junction bases numbered 3, after V lost 4 bases and J lost 5 bases. CDR1 and CDR2 from the germline V gene are SGHNT and YYREEE (reference sequence). The CDR3 region has the DNA TGTGCCAGCAGCCTAGGACAGGGGGACGAGCAGTACTTC. This sequence encodes CASSLGQGDEQYF.

The chain is built from TRBV3-1 (or the pseudogene TRBV3-2) and TRBJ2-1; 7 positions match TRBD2. Germline V gene sequence: CDR1 LGHDT, CDR2 YNNKEL (reference sequence). V lost 1 base, J lost 4 bases, and 10 bases stayed unmatched. The CDR3 is made up of 17 amino acids. CDR3 residues: CASSQVGGRGRYNEQFF. The CDR3 region has the DNA TGTGCCAGCAGCCAAGTGGGAGGGCGGGGCCGGTACAATGAGCAGTTCTTC.

The chain combines TRBV2 with TRBJ2-5; TRBD1 aligns across 9 bases. This CDR3 contains 16 residues. The ends lost 5 bases at V and 4 bases at J; junction bases unmatched: 11. Germline CDR1 and CDR2: SNHLY and FYNNEI. The CDR3 DNA is TGTGCCAGCAGTTACCGGGACAGGGAAGTCGTAGAGACCCAGTACTTC. It specifies CASSYRDREVVETQYF.

The V gene is TRBV4-2, the J gene TRBJ1-2, with 7 bases identical to TRBD1. CDR1 is LGHNA and CDR2 is YNFKEQ in the germline V gene. The CDR3 consists of 15 residues. V lost 0 bases, J lost 11 bases, and 12 bases stayed unmatched. As DNA, the CDR3 is TGTGCCAGCAGCCAAGATTCCCCGACAGGGCTCTGGTACACCTTC. Encoded protein: CASSQDSPTGLWYTF.

This clone has a handful of counts. The chain has TRBV5-1 and TRBJ2-1; TRBD2 aligns across 7 bases. V trimming: 4 bases; J trimming: 9 bases; junction bases outside the gene matches: 10. The CDR3 extends over 14 amino acids. Germline CDR1 reads SGHRS; CDR2 reads YFSETQ. The CDR3 bases are TGCGCCAGCAGCGCGACTAGCACTCGGGTTGAGCAGTTCTTC. It codes for CASSATSTRVEQFF.

This chain links TRBV28 with TRBJ1-5; possibly TRBD1 for D (5 bases). The V and J ends lost 5 bases and 1 base respectively, with 15 bases between them. The CDR3 covers 16 residues. Germline CDR1 reads MDHEN; CDR2 reads SYDVKM. In DNA form, the CDR3 reads TGTGCCAGCAGTCCCCGCGGCAGGGCGAGCAATCAGCCCCAGCATTTT. Its translation is CASSPRGRASNQPQHF.

J is TRBJ2-7 and V is TRBV4-2; 7 bases align to TRBD2. From germline, CDR1 is LGHNA and CDR2 YNFKEQ. The J segment lost 2 bases and the V segment lost 1 base, leaving 5 bases of the junction unmatched. The length of the CDR3 is 15 residues. In DNA, the CDR3 is TGTGCCAGCAGCCAAGGGCTAGCGGCTACCTACGAGCAGTACTTC. It codes for CASSQGLAATYEQYF.

The V gene is TRBV4-1, the J gene TRBJ2-7, with TRBD2 identical over 12 bases. Germline assignment: CDR1 MGHRA and CDR2 YSYEKL. The CDR3 has 15 amino acids. The trim removed 1 base at V and 4 bases at J, leaving 2 bases unmatched. CDR3 DNA sequence: TGCGCCAGCAGCCAAGGACTAGCGGGAGAGTACGAGCAGTACTTC. Translating gives CASSQGLAGEYEQYF.

About this clone: At the DNA level, this CDR3 is encoded by other sequences in the same sample as well. The CDR3 coding sequence is TGTGCCAGCAGCCCGGTAGCGGGAGTCTACAATGAGCAGTTCTTC. Translating it yields CASSPVAGVYNEQFF. The chain joins TRBV3-1 (or the pseudogene TRBV3-2) to TRBJ2-1; 9 nucleotides line up with TRBD2. The V gene end was trimmed by 4 bases and the J gene end by 3 bases; junction bases not matched to a gene: 4. Per germline, CDR1 LGHDT and CDR2 YNNKEL (reference sequence). CDR3 length: 15 amino acids.

The CDR3 sequence: CASSYYPSGDNEQFF. The CDR3 DNA reads as TGTGCCAGCTCATATTACCCTAGCGGAGACAATGAGCAGTTCTTC. This chain joins TRBV18 and TRBJ2-1, with 7 bases lining up with TRBD2. The CDR3 length is 15 residues. The ends lost 5 bases at V and 5 bases at J; junction bases unmatched: 9. Per germline, CDR1 KGHSH and CDR2 LQKENI.